This paragraph covers one TCR beta chain sequence. Its recognized antigen is unknown. One base away there is no much larger clone; base qualities are not given. Peripheral blood CD8+ and CD4+ T cells from healthy donors, Susac syndrome patients and multiple sclerosis patients were profiled using high-throughput TCR beta sequencing. The multiple sclerosis controls were treatment-naive patients whose relapsing-remitting disease, either stable or active, fulfilled the revised McDonald criteria. Bulk CD8+ and CD4+ T cells were purified magnetically by negative isolation, whereas CD8+ TEMRA cells were enriched by FACS. Blood was drawn into EDTA tubes, processed within 24 hours, and PBMCs were isolated by density gradient centrifugation. PBMCs intended for TCR sequencing were frozen in liquid nitrogen and were later thawed in a 37 degrees C water bath. The sorted or isolated CD4+, CD8+ and CD8+ TEMRA cells had a purity of 90% or higher.

RNA was extracted using the RNeasy kit, and roughly 0.45 to 1 microgram was reverse transcribed with random hexamers. The immunoSEQ multiplex PCR assay, covering 54 Vbeta and 13 Jbeta segments, was used to amplify TCR beta CDR3 regions. Bias from PCR amplification was corrected by using a synthetic template baseline for primer optimization and for computational correction. The source study handled its data this way. Only productive sequences were kept, with reads annotated to V, D and J genes according to IMGT and analyzed in immunoSEQ Analyzer. Clonality was calculated as one minus the Shannon entropy normalized by log2 of the number of productive unique sequences. For each patient and control, public and private clones were evaluated among the 100 most prevalent clones. Clones were defined as Susac-specific if absent from the healthy and MS cohorts, from 900 to 1,200 published viral clones and from other ImmuneACCESS disease sequences. TCRdb cleaned the public reads at Q25 with fastp, built clones with MiXCR and kept in-frame beta chains. Merged by CDR3 protein, the rows form single entries marked with the most common genes and DNA. The V and J calls were not made by the authors but by TCRdb's processing. The sample has about 300,000 distinct CDR3 sequences on record, roughly 90% of them singletons. Approximately 0.18% of the sample goes to the ten largest clones.

This sample stems from a study of CD8 T cells in Susac syndrome (dated by TCRdb to between 2019 and 2020). About the investigation overall: Whether CD8+ T cell activation and differentiation in Susac syndrome was antigen driven was tested using repertoire sequencing. Clonality of the CD8+ T cell repertoire was compared between more than 10 healthy donors, roughly 14 Susac syndrome patients and fewer than 16 multiple sclerosis patients.

Measured from the cysteine to the phenylalanine, the CDR3 is 17 residues long. Only the CDR3 part of the read is kept: 51 bases, read in frame from the first base. Trimming at the junction amounts to 0 bases on V and 0 bases on J, and the germline ends lie 14 bases apart. The CDR1 and CDR2 encoded by the germline V gene (reference sequence) are LGHDT and YNNKEL. Paper-wide results and their limitations: The TCR sequencing and HLA analysis was acknowledged to have included a relatively small number of individuals.

This chain is built from TRBV3-1 and TRBJ1-1; a confident D gene designation cannot be given. This TCR came from a human donor with multiple sclerosis. Sequenced input: CD8+ T cells from PBMCs. In nucleotide form, the sequence is TGTGCCAGCAGCCAAGATCCATACGGACTGATGAACACTGAAGCTTTCTTT. This yields the protein CASSQDPYGLMNTEAFF.